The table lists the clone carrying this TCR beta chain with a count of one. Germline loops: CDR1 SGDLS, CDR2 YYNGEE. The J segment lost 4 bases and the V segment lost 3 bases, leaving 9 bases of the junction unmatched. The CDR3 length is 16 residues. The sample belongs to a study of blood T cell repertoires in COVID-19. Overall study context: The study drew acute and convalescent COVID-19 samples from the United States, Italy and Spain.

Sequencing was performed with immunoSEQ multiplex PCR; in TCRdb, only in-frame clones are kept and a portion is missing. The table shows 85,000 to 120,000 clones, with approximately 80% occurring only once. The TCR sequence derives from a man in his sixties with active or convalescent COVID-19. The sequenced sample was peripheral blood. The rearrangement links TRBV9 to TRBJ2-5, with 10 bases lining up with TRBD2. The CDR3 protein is CASSASSGRFTETQYF. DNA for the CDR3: TGTGCCAGCAGCGCGAGTAGCGGGAGGTTTACAGAGACCCAGTACTTC.